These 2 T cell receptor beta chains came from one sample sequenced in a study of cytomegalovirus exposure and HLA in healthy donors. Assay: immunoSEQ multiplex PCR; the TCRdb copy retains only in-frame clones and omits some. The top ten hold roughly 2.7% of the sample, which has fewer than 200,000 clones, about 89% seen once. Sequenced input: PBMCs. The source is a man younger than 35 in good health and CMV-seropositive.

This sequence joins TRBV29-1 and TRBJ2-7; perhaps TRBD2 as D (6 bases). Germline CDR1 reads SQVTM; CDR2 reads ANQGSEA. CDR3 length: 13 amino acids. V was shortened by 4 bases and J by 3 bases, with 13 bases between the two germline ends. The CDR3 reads CSVARGGDYEQYF. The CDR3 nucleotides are TGCAGCGTTGCCCGGGGCGGGGACTACGAGCAGTACTTC.

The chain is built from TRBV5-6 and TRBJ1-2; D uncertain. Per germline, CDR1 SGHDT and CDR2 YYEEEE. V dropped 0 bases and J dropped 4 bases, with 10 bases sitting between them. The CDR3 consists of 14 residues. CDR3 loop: CASSLGGNLYGYTF. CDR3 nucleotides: TGTGCCAGCAGCTTGGGAGGGAATCTCTATGGCTACACCTTC.